These 20 T cell receptor beta chains were sequenced from one sample in a study of cytomegalovirus exposure and HLA in healthy donors. Researchers ran the PCR with 60 Vbeta and 13 Jbeta primers. This table comes from immunoSEQ multiplex PCR, and its TCRdb copy is limited to in-frame clones, with some not included. The sample holds approximately 140,000 clones, roughly 79% seen once. Sequenced: PBMCs. These receptors were obtained from a woman between 18 and 30 years old in good health and CMV-seronegative.

This clone was counted at least ten times. This rearrangement joins TRBV7-9 to TRBJ1-1, with TRBD1 matching 7 bases. The CDR3 consists of 10 residues. The V gene end was trimmed by 10 bases and the J gene end by 11 bases; junction bases not matched to a gene: 7. Germline V CDR1 and CDR2: SEHNR, FQNEAQ (reference sequence). The CDR3 spells CATWKGAAFF. DNA for the CDR3: TGTGCCACCTGGAAGGGGGCGGCTTTCTTT.

This clone is a singleton in its sample. A junction boundary mismatches the germline segment, possibly from a read error. The chain links TRBV15 to TRBJ2-7, with TRBD2 matching 7 bases. The CDR3 runs to 16 residues. Germline V gene lookup returns CDR1 LNHNV and CDR2 YYDKDF (reference sequence). CDR3 loop: CATSRDVTSGKYEQCF. The CDR3 region has the DNA TGTGCCACCAGCAGAGATGTAACGAGCGGGAAATACGAGCAGTGCTTC.

CDR3 sequence: CASSFNAGPRYNEQFF. The DNA of the CDR3 is TGTGCCAGCAGCTTCAATGCAGGGCCACGATACAATGAGCAGTTCTTC. This chain uses TRBV7-6 with TRBJ2-1, with D perhaps TRBD1 (5 bases). V was clipped by 3 bases and J by 4 bases, with 16 bases between them. The CDR3 is 16 residues long. CDR1 is SGHVS and CDR2 is FNYEAQ in the germline V gene. Complete variable domain (other parts from reference TRBV7-6 and TRBJ2-1): GAGVSQSPRYKVTKRGQDVALRCDPISGHVSLYWYRQALGQGPEFLTYFNYEAQQDKSGLPNDRFSAERPEGSISTLTIQRTEQRDSAMYRCASSFNAGPRYNEQFFGPGTRLTVL.

The chain employs TRBV5-1 and TRBJ2-1, with D hard to call. The CDR3 length is 12 residues. Germline lookup yields CDR1 SGHRS and CDR2 YFSETQ. Between the trimmed V and J ends, which lost 2 bases and 8 bases, there was a span of 8 bases. CDR3 in amino acids: CASSFDSDEQFF. The DNA of the CDR3 is TGCGCCAGCAGCTTCGACTCGGATGAGCAGTTCTTC.

This sequence joins TRBV9 and TRBJ2-7, with 8 bases fitting TRBD2. CDR1 SGDLS and CDR2 YYNGEE come from the germline V gene. V lost 3 bases and J lost 5; bases outside the gene matches: 16. The CDR3 is 17 amino acids. The CDR3 nucleotides are TGTGCCAGCAGCGAGGAAGGGTACGGGAGGGCCATCGACGAGCAGTACTTC. Amino acid sequence: CASSEEGYGRAIDEQYF.

V usage is TRBV19 and J usage is TRBJ2-3, with 8 bases fitting TRBD1. V was pared by 3 bases and J by 0 bases, with 2 bases of the junction left unmatched. Germline V gene sequence: CDR1 LNHDA, CDR2 SQIVND (reference sequence). The CDR3 loop spans 15 amino acids. CDR3 in amino acids: CASSIWTGSTDTQYF. The CDR3 DNA sequence: TGTGCCAGTAGTATTTGGACAGGGAGCACAGATACGCAGTATTTT.

This chain uses TRBV20-1 with TRBJ2-7, with D possibly being TRBD2 (6 bases). The germline V gene has CDR1 DFQATT and CDR2 SNEGSKA (reference sequence). This CDR3 spans 11 amino acids. V shed 5 bases and J shed 2 bases, with 7 bases lying between them. CDR3 residues: CSAWTTYEQYF. The CDR3 DNA reads as TGCAGTGCTTGGACTACCTACGAGCAGTACTTC.

The genes are TRBV6-1 and TRBJ1-1; D remains unclear. CDR3 length: 15 amino acids. V shed 7 bases and J shed 0 bases, with 15 bases lying between them. From germline, CDR1 is MNHNS and CDR2 SASEGT. This CDR3 reads CASNTAPYMNTEAFF. The CDR3 DNA reads TGTGCCAGCAACACAGCACCTTATATGAACACTGAAGCTTTCTTT.

The J gene is TRBJ2-5, the V gene TRBV19; no firm D call. Germline CDR1 is LNHDA and CDR2 is SQIVND (reference sequence). V lost 2 bases and J lost 1, with 11 bases in between. The CDR3 totals 15 residues. The CDR3 DNA reads as TGTGCCAGTAGTATACAGATTTCCAGCCAAGAGACCCAGTACTTC. It codes for CASSIQISSQETQYF.

This clone showed up just once. The chain carries TRBV27 and TRBJ2-1; 7 bases line up with TRBD1. Germline V lookup: CDR1 MNHEY, CDR2 SMNVEV (reference sequence). V trimming: 3 bases; J trimming: 4 bases; junction bases outside the gene matches: 9. The CDR3 has 16 amino acids. The DNA of the CDR3 is TGTGCCAGCAGTTTTCAGGGGGAAAGCGCGTACAATGAGCAGTTCTTC. Protein product: CASSFQGESAYNEQFF.

This clone was recorded a few times. The chain joins TRBV5-1 to TRBJ2-1, with 10 positions matching TRBD2. V dropped 3 bases and J dropped 4; count of bases not matched to a gene: 4. The CDR3 sequence is 15 residues long. Germline-derived CDR1 and CDR2 are SGHRS and YFSETQ. CDR3 coding DNA: TGCGCCAGCAGCTCTTTAGCGGGGGGTTACAATGAGCAGTTCTTC. Its protein product is CASSSLAGGYNEQFF.

This sequence joins TRBV25-1 and TRBJ2-3, with 7 positions matching TRBD2. Germline V gives CDR1 MGHDK, CDR2 SYGVNS. The CDR3 covers 17 residues. Trimming cost V 1 base and J 1 base; bases outside gene matches: 8. CDR3 nucleotides: TGTGCCAGCAGTGAATCCCCTGCGGGAGCGGGCACAGATACGCAGTATTTT. It specifies CASSESPAGAGTDTQYF.

This clone has only a few counts. This CDR3 reads CASSSAGGSSYEQYF. In DNA, the CDR3 is TGTGCCAGCAGCTCAGCAGGGGGAAGCTCCTACGAGCAGTACTTC. This chain joins TRBV7-2 and TRBJ2-7; 7 bases map to TRBD1. The length of the CDR3 is 15 residues. With 4 bases clipped from V and 0 bases from J, the junction kept 6 bases outside the gene matches. The germline gives CDR1 SGHTA, CDR2 FQGNSA. The full variable domain, with the rest looked up from reference TRBV7-2 and TRBJ2-7, is GAGVSQSPSNKVTEKGKDVELRCDPISGHTALYWYRQSLGQGLEFLIYFQGNSAPDKSGLPSDRFSAERTGGSVSTLTIQRTQQEDSAVYLCASSSAGGSSYEQYFGPGTRLTVT.

The chain has TRBV6-5 and TRBJ2-3, with TRBD2 matching over 9 bases. The trim removed 2 bases at V and 8 bases at J, leaving 5 bases unmatched. Germline CDR1 MNHEY, CDR2 SVGAGI. There are 14 residues in the CDR3. For the CDR3, the DNA is TGTGCCAGCAGTTACGGCGGGAGGGTTGGTACGCAGTATTTT. Translating gives CASSYGGRVGTQYF.

This clone was seen only a few times. J is TRBJ2-7 and V is TRBV6-1; D remains ambiguous. Trimming pared 2 bases from V and 5 bases from J, leaving 10 bases between. The CDR3 extends over 13 amino acids. CDR1 is MNHNS and CDR2 is SASEGT in the germline V gene. CDR3 protein: CASSELPFHEQYF. The CDR3 bases are TGTGCCAGCAGTGAACTCCCGTTCCACGAGCAGTACTTC.

The chain joins TRBV29-1 to TRBJ2-2; TRBD2 matches 7 bases. The CDR3 length is 16 residues. Germline V gives CDR1 SQVTM, CDR2 ANQGSEA. V lost 2 bases, J lost 2 bases, and 8 bases stayed unmatched. The CDR3 is CSVEPRSSGNTGELFF. CDR3 coding DNA: TGCAGCGTTGAACCCCGGTCTAGCGGTAACACCGGGGAGCTGTTTTTT.

The chain employs TRBV9 and TRBJ1-1, with a tentative D call TRBD1 (5 bases). The germline CDR1 and CDR2 sequences are SGDLS and YYNGEE. V gave up 2 bases and J gave up 7 bases, with 12 bases separating them. There are 13 residues in the CDR3. The CDR3: CASSVAGRGEAFF. As DNA, the CDR3 is TGTGCCAGCAGCGTCGCAGGTAGGGGTGAAGCTTTCTTT.

The chain carries TRBV19 and TRBJ2-1; 7 bases are a match to TRBD2. The CDR3 loop spans 17 amino acids. V gave up 1 base and J gave up 5 bases; unmatched junction bases: 11. Germline V gene data show CDR1 as LNHDA and CDR2 as SQIVND (reference sequence). The CDR3 coding sequence is TGTGCCAGTAGTATAGGATCGGGGGGAGTCGGGGACAATGAGCAGTTCTTC. It specifies CASSIGSGGVGDNEQFF.

The chain links TRBV9 to TRBJ2-2, with 9 bases identical to TRBD1. Germline V gene sequence: CDR1 SGDLS, CDR2 YYNGEE. CDR3 length equals 15 residues. With 2 bases clipped from V and 6 bases from J, the junction kept 5 bases outside the gene matches. The chain's CDR3 is CASSVSQGAAGELFF. The CDR3 DNA sequence: TGTGCCAGCAGCGTCTCACAGGGGGCAGCCGGGGAGCTGTTTTTT.

This chain links TRBV11-2 with TRBJ1-1, with a possible D match to TRBD1 (5 bases). The CDR3 length is 14 residues. The V end was cut by 5 bases, the J end by 3 bases, with 13 bases between. CDR1 and CDR2 (germline): SGHAT, FQNNGV. Written as DNA, the CDR3 is TGTGCCAGCAGCCTTCAGGGCTACTACACTGAAGCTTTCTTT. The encoded protein is CASSLQGYYTEAFF.